This T cell receptor (beta chain) was recovered during a study of T cell responses to AZD1222 COVID-19 vaccine. Whole-study results and caveats: CD4 TCRs covered the whole spike, strongest at regions 160-218 and 743-854. Elevations in Spike-specific TCR breadth and depth followed administration of two AZD1222 doses.

The assay was immunoSEQ multiplex PCR, and TCRdb's table has in-frame clones only and misses some. Among some 120,000 clones listed, over 75% were seen once. The CDR3 is 14 residues long. The V and J ends lost 1 base and 5 bases respectively, with 11 bases between them. Germline V lookup: CDR1 SGHDN, CDR2 FVKESK. Note on this clone: As yet, its antigen is unknown.

This TCR derives from an adult in good health. The sample here was peripheral blood, taken on day 0 of AZD1222 vaccination. The chain has TRBV14 and TRBJ2-5; D gene unclear. The CDR3 DNA is TGTGCCAGCAGCCAAGTGCCGGGTCCCGAGACCCAGTACTTC. This translates into CASSQVPGPETQYF.